The sequence of this T cell receptor beta chain was determined in a study of graft-versus-host responses after intestinal transplantation. Data came from immunoSEQ multiplex PCR; TCRdb stores just in-frame clones and leaves some out. Here the sample spans 20,000 to 30,000 clones, under 45% being singletons. The CDR3 runs to 18 residues. Trimming removed 1 base from V and 8 bases from J; junction bases left unmatched: 14. Germline V gene sequence: CDR1 LGHNA, CDR2 YNFKEQ. The genes are TRBV4-2 and TRBJ2-1; 10 bases align to TRBD2. The sequence was collected from a human patient who received an intestinal transplant. The sample was alloreactive CD4+ T cells from a mixed lymphocyte reaction culture, taken before intestinal transplant. Documented subset: CFSE-low proliferating T cells sorted from approximately 6-day pre-transplant mixed lymphocyte reaction (GvH or HvG direction). CDR3 nucleotide sequence: TGTGCCAGCAGCCAAGGGGCTAGCGGGAGTCTTTTTAGCGATGAGCAGTTCTTC. This translates into CASSQGASGSLFSDEQFF.